Presented here are 8 T cell receptor beta chains from one specimen sequenced in a study of blood T cell repertoires in COVID-19. Assay: immunoSEQ multiplex PCR; the TCRdb copy retains only in-frame clones and omits some. The profile shows about 190,000 clones, more than 85% of them singletons. Specimen: peripheral blood. The source of these receptors is a man aged 70 or older with active or convalescent COVID-19.

The chain uses TRBV9 and TRBJ2-1; 8 bases are shared with TRBD2. The trim removed 0 bases at V and 5 bases at J, leaving 7 bases unmatched. CDR1 is SGDLS and CDR2 is YYNGEE in the germline V gene. The CDR3 totals 16 residues. For the CDR3, the DNA is TGTGCCAGCAGCGTAGAAGGTAGCGGGGTGGACAATGAGCAGTTCTTC. Its translation is CASSVEGSGVDNEQFF.

This clone turned up a few times. The CDR3 is CASSSGTGISETQYF. The DNA for the CDR3 is TGTGCCAGCAGTTCCGGGACAGGGATATCAGAGACCCAGTACTTC. The V gene is TRBV27, the J gene TRBJ2-5; 9 bases agree with TRBD1. The V segment lost 4 bases and the J segment 4 bases; nucleotides outside the gene matches: 7. CDR1 and CDR2 from the germline V gene are MNHEY and SMNVEV (reference sequence). The CDR3 extends over 15 amino acids.

The V call is TRBV7-2, the J call TRBJ2-7; 12 nucleotides line up with TRBD1. Per the germline V gene, CDR1 is SGHTA and CDR2 is FQGNSA. This CDR3 is built from 15 residues. J gave up 7 bases and V 0 bases, and 4 bases lay outside the gene matches. Written as DNA, the CDR3 is TGTGCCAGCAGCTTAGCGGGACAGGGGGCAGGGGAGCAGTACTTC. Amino acids: CASSLAGQGAGEQYF.

The chain joins TRBV28 to TRBJ2-5; perhaps TRBD1 as D (6 bases). V dropped 6 bases and J dropped 5 bases, with 13 bases sitting between them. The CDR3 contains 13 residues. Germline values: CDR1 MDHEN, CDR2 SYDVKM. The CDR3 DNA reads as TGTGCCAGCAGGCCAGGGGTTCGGGAGACCCAGTACTTC. Protein product: CASRPGVRETQYF.

The genes are TRBV7-2 and TRBJ2-7; 7 bases fit TRBD1. Germline CDR1 is SGHTA and CDR2 is FQGNSA. The CDR3 contains 14 residues. Trimming removed 5 bases from V and 1 base from J; junction bases left unmatched: 5. CDR3: CASSPKGQSYEQYF. For the CDR3, the DNA is TGTGCCAGCAGCCCAAAGGGACAGTCCTACGAGCAGTACTTC.

This chain connects TRBV7-2 to TRBJ1-1; 8 nucleotides agree with TRBD1. V lost 2 bases and J lost 11; bases outside the gene matches: 7. The V gene's germline CDR1 is SGHTA and CDR2 FQGNSA. This CDR3 is 13 amino acids long. CDR3 in amino acids: CASSLTQGAGAFF. CDR3 sequence (DNA): TGTGCCAGCAGCTTAACCCAGGGGGCGGGTGCTTTCTTT. Based on the CDR3 plus reference TRBV7-2 and TRBJ1-1, the full variable domain is GAGVSQSPSNKVTEKGKDVELRCDPISGHTALYWYRQSLGQGLEFLIYFQGNSAPDKSGLPSDRFSAERTGGSVSTLTIQRTQQEDSAVYLCASSLTQGAGAFFGQGTRLTVV.

The gene calls are TRBV6-1 and TRBJ1-2, with TRBD1 as a possible D gene (5 bases). V dropped 2 bases and J dropped 4 bases, with 14 bases sitting between them. Germline V gene data show CDR1 as MNHNS and CDR2 as SASEGT. The length of the CDR3 is 15 residues. CDR3 loop: CASSERPGQSYGYTF. Here the CDR3 DNA reads TGTGCCAGCAGTGAACGGCCAGGGCAGTCCTATGGCTACACCTTC.

The rearrangement joins TRBV28 to TRBJ2-7, with D tentatively TRBD2 (7 bases). The CDR3 has 17 residues. The germline gives CDR1 MDHEN, CDR2 SYDVKM. V lost 7 bases and J 1 base, leaving 23 bases between the germline ends. The CDR3 loop reads CASIFPFWGGTSYEQYF. CDR3 in DNA: TGTGCCAGCATCTTTCCATTTTGGGGAGGGACATCCTACGAGCAGTACTTC.